Listed below are T cell receptor beta chains from one sample, sequenced in a study of T cells in localized non-small cell lung cancer. The data were produced by immunoSEQ multiplex PCR, yet TCRdb's version contains in-frame clones alone and is incomplete. There are 37,000 or so clones in the sample; roughly 88% occur only once, and about 2.5% lies in the top ten. The material was peripheral blood, obtained before any cancer treatment. Receptors originate from a woman aged 35-75 years with stage I lung adenocarcinoma. Each CDR3 is given with its conserved first and last residue. The D gene is left open where the match is weak.

CDR3: CASSLAGRAKETQYF
DNA: TGCGCCAGCAGCTTGGCAGGCAGGGCCAAGGAGACCCAGTACTTC
J: TRBJ2-5
V: TRBV5-1
D: NA

CDR3: CATTPLGSYEQYF
DNA: TGTGCCACCACCCCTCTTGGCTCCTACGAGCAGTACTTC
J: TRBJ2-7
V: TRBV6-5
D: NA

CDR3: CATSRDIGRERAPGWTQYF
DNA: TGTGCCACCAGCAGAGATATAGGGAGGGAGAGGGCACCGGGATGGACCCAGTACTTC
J: TRBJ2-5
V: TRBV15
D: TRBD2

CDR3: CASSNGSPSTDTQYF
DNA: TGTGCCAGTAGTAATGGATCTCCTAGCACAGATACGCAGTATTTT
J: TRBJ2-3
V: TRBV19
D: NA

CDR3: CAWSVGSGTNQPQHF
DNA: TGTGCCTGGAGTGTAGGGTCAGGGACCAATCAGCCCCAGCATTTT
J: TRBJ1-5
V: TRBV30
D: NA

CDR3: CATSVQGGQTQYF
DNA: TGTGCCACCAGCGTACAGGGGGGCCAGACCCAGTACTTC
J: TRBJ2-5
V: TRBV15
D: TRBD1

CDR3: CASSLVGTGHVSYEQYF
DNA: TGCGCCAGCAGCTTGGTGGGTACCGGCCACGTCTCCTACGAGCAGTACTTC
J: TRBJ2-7
V: TRBV5-1
D: NA

CDR3: CASSEQGWEDTQYF
DNA: TGTGCCAGCAGTGAGCAAGGGTGGGAAGATACGCAGTATTTT
J: TRBJ2-3
V: TRBV6-4
D: NA

CDR3: CAWIPVTGGSEQYF
DNA: TGTGCCTGGATCCCCGTCACCGGGGGTTCCGAGCAGTACTTC
J: TRBJ2-7
V: TRBV30
D: NA

CDR3: CASSRDSQSSGANVLTF
DNA: TGTGCCAGCAGCAGGGACAGCCAATCTTCTGGGGCCAACGTCCTGACTTTC
J: TRBJ2-6
V: TRBV11-3
D: TRBD1

CDR3: CASSLSPEGGGEQYF
DNA: TGTGCCAGCAGTTTATCCCCCGAGGGGGGCGGCGAGCAGTACTTC
J: TRBJ2-7
V: TRBV27
D: NA